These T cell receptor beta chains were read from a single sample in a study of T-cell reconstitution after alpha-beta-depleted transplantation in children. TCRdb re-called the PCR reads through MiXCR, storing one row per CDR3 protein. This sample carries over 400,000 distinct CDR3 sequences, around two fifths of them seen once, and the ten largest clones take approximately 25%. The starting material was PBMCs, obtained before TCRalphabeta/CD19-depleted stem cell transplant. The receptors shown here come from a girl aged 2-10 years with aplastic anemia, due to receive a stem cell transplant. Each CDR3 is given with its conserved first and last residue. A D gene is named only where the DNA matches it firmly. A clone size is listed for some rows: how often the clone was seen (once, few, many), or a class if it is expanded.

TGTGCCGGGCAACAGGGGGCTACCACAGATACGCAGTATTTT	CAGQQGATTDTQYF	TRBJ2-3	-	TRBV6-1	TRBD1
TGTGCCAGCAGTGAAGCGGTCGCGGTTCGACTGGTCTTC	CASSEAVAVRLVF	TRBJ2-1	-	TRBV2	-
TGTGCCAGCAGCTTAGATGGGTACCAAGCGGGAGGCTCCTACAATGAGCAGTTCTTC	CASSLDGYQAGGSYNEQFF	TRBJ2-1	-	TRBV11-2	TRBD2
TGCAGTGCTAGAGACGATTACTACGAGCAGTACTTC	CSARDDYYEQYF	TRBJ2-7	many	TRBV20-1	-
TGTGCCAGCAGCAGCCAGGGGAGGAGGGACTATGGCTACACCTTC	CASSSQGRRDYGYTF	TRBJ1-2	-	TRBV7-2	-
TGCAGTGCTAGGATAGCGGGAGGGAGGGCAGATACGCAGTATTTT	CSARIAGGRADTQYF	TRBJ2-3	few	TRBV20-1	TRBD2
TGTGCCAGCAGCCGCGGCGGGGGGGGCCCAGATACGCAGTATTTT	CASSRGGGGPDTQYF	TRBJ2-3	few	TRBV7-2	TRBD2
TGTGCCAGCAGCTCCCCGGGACTAGGCCATGAGCAGTTCTTC	CASSSPGLGHEQFF	TRBJ2-1	-	TRBV11-1	TRBD2
TGTGCCAGTAGTATATCGGTGGGGAACACTGAAGCTTTCTTT	CASSISVGNTEAFF	TRBJ1-1	-	TRBV19	-
TGCAGTGCTAGTCAGCTAGCGGGAGTCAATGAGCAGTTCTTC	CSASQLAGVNEQFF	TRBJ2-1	-	TRBV20-1	TRBD2
TGTGCCAGCAGTCGAACAGGGGCGGCCTCTAGCACAGATACGCAGTATTTT	CASSRTGAASSTDTQYF	TRBJ2-3	-	TRBV7-2	TRBD1
TGCAGTGCCCCGGGACAGGGGGCGGTACAGCCCCAGCATTTT	CSAPGQGAVQPQHF	TRBJ1-5	-	TRBV20-1	TRBD1
TGTGCCAGCCGAAGTGGGGGTTCTTCCTACGAGCAGTACTTC	CASRSGGSSYEQYF	TRBJ2-7	-	TRBV28	-
TGCGCCAGCAGCACAGGGGACAGCCAAGAGACCCAGTACTTC	CASSTGDSQETQYF	TRBJ2-5	few	TRBV5-1	TRBD1
TGCAGTGCTAGAGACTCGGGACTCCTGGGAGCAAGCACAGATACGCAGTATTTT	CSARDSGLLGASTDTQYF	TRBJ2-3	many	TRBV20-1	-
TGTGCCAGCGCTCCGTCGACAGGGGCCAAATACAATGAGCAGTTCTTC	CASAPSTGAKYNEQFF	TRBJ2-1	-	TRBV6-1	TRBD1
TGTGCCAGCAGCAAGCCCTACCACGGCTACACCTTC	CASSKPYHGYTF	TRBJ1-2	-	TRBV21-1	-
TGTGCCAGCAGCTTAGTTGGGACAGGGGATGAGCAGTTCTTC	CASSLVGTGDEQFF	TRBJ2-1	-	TRBV7-2	TRBD1
TGTGCCAGCAGTTACTCCGCTACGCAGTATTTT	CASSYSATQYF	TRBJ2-3	-	TRBV6-5	-
TGTGCCAGCTCACTTACCGACGCGGGGGCACAAGAGACCCAGTACTTC	CASSLTDAGAQETQYF	TRBJ2-5	-	TRBV18	-
TGCGCCAGCAGCTTGGGAATGGGAACAGAAGGTTCACCCCTCCACTTT	CASSLGMGTEGSPLHF	TRBJ1-6	-	TRBV5-1	-
TGTGCCAGCAGCTTAAGCGAACGGGCTCTCTACGAGCAGTACTTC	CASSLSERALYEQYF	TRBJ2-7	many	TRBV7-9	-
TGTGCCAGCAGTTTAGAGGGGCGCAGGGAGAACATTCAGTACTTC	CASSLEGRRENIQYF	TRBJ2-4	many	TRBV12-3/TRBV12-4	-
TGTGCCAGCACCCCGAGGGGATACAATGAGCAGTTCTTC	CASTPRGYNEQFF	TRBJ2-1	many	TRBV6-2/TRBV6-3	-
TGCAGTGCTAGAGATAAGGGACAGGGCTACGAGCAGTACTTC	CSARDKGQGYEQYF	TRBJ2-7	-	TRBV20-1	TRBD1
TGCGCCAGCAGCCGAGGGGGCAGCGATGAGCAGTTCTTC	CASSRGGSDEQFF	TRBJ2-1	few	TRBV5-1	TRBD1
TGCGCCAGCAGCCCGGACCCGGGGAGCACTGAAGCTTTCTTT	CASSPDPGSTEAFF	TRBJ1-1	-	TRBV5-1	-
TGTGCCAGCAGTCGGACAGGGGTATTTTCGGGCACTGAAGCTTTCTTT	CASSRTGVFSGTEAFF	TRBJ1-1	-	TRBV12-3/TRBV12-4	TRBD1
TGCAGCGCGGGACTAGACTCCTACGAGCAGTACTTC	CSAGLDSYEQYF	TRBJ2-7	-	TRBV29-1	TRBD2
TGTGCCAGCAGCCCAGACAGGGGCAATCAGCCCCAGCATTTT	CASSPDRGNQPQHF	TRBJ1-5	many	TRBV7-2	TRBD1
TGCAGTGCGGGTGAGGGACTAGCATCCTACAATGAGCAGTTCTTC	CSAGEGLASYNEQFF	TRBJ2-1	few	TRBV20-1	TRBD2
TGTGCCAGCAGTGAAGCGCCGGGACTAGCGGGAGGTGGCGCAGATACGCAGTATTTT	CASSEAPGLAGGGADTQYF	TRBJ2-3	-	TRBV2	TRBD2
TGTGCCAGCAGTTACGTTCAGGGGAGCACCGGGGAGCTGTTTTTT	CASSYVQGSTGELFF	TRBJ2-2	-	TRBV6-5	-
TGCGCCAGCAGCCAAGATCCTAGCACGAAGGGGACCCAGTACTTC	CASSQDPSTKGTQYF	TRBJ2-5	many	TRBV4-1	-
TGCAGTGCTAGCGCTAGCGGGAGAAATGAGCAGTTCTTC	CSASASGRNEQFF	TRBJ2-1	-	TRBV20-1	TRBD2
TGTGCCATCACTCACCGGGACGGGGGCTTGGAGCAGTACTTC	CAITHRDGGLEQYF	TRBJ2-7	-	TRBV10-3	-
TGCAGCGTTGGAAAGACAGGGCTCGACGAGCAGTACTTC	CSVGKTGLDEQYF	TRBJ2-7	few	TRBV29-1	TRBD1
TGTGCCAGCAGTTTATCACAGTTGAGCTCCTACGAGCAGTACTTC	CASSLSQLSSYEQYF	TRBJ2-7	many	TRBV12-3/TRBV12-4	-
TGTGCCAGCAGCTTAGGGACTTCACCCGCAGATACGCAGTATTTT	CASSLGTSPADTQYF	TRBJ2-3	-	TRBV7-3	-
TGTGCCAGCAGTCCTATCGGACAGGGGCTATACAATGAGCAGTTCTTC	CASSPIGQGLYNEQFF	TRBJ2-1	-	TRBV27	TRBD1
TGTGCCAGCAGTGATGGTAGCGGGAACACCGGGGAGCTGTTTTTT	CASSDGSGNTGELFF	TRBJ2-2	-	TRBV6-4	-
TGTGCCAGCAGCGCAGAAAGGGGACTAGCGGGGGCCAATGAGCAGTTCTTC	CASSAERGLAGANEQFF	TRBJ2-1	once	TRBV7-2	TRBD2
TGTGCCTGGACCAGGGGAACGAGGCAGCCCCAGCATTTT	CAWTRGTRQPQHF	TRBJ1-5	-	TRBV30	-
TGTGCCAGCAGCCCCCCCCGGGACAGGGGGTTATGGAGCTCCGGGACTATCTCCTACAATGAGCAGTTCTTC	CASSPPRDRGLWSSGTISYNEQFF	TRBJ2-1	-	TRBV3-1	TRBD1
TGCAGTGCTAGAGGTTCGGCTAGCGGGAGCTTGTACGAGCAGTACTTC	CSARGSASGSLYEQYF	TRBJ2-7	many	TRBV20-1	TRBD2
TGCAGTGCTAGAGATCAGGTCGGGAGTGTCCCCACAGATACGCAGTATTTT	CSARDQVGSVPTDTQYF	TRBJ2-3	-	TRBV20-1	-
TGCAGTGCTAGAGAGGGGGGAAACGCAGATACGCAGTATTTT	CSAREGGNADTQYF	TRBJ2-3	few	TRBV20-1	-
TGTGCCAGCAGCCAAGATTTGGGACTAGCGTCCTCCGATACGCAGTATTTT	CASSQDLGLASSDTQYF	TRBJ2-3	-	TRBV3-1	TRBD2
TGTGCCAGCAGCCCGGGGCTACAACGAAAGGACTACCCGTACAATGAGCAGTTCTTC	CASSPGLQRKDYPYNEQFF	TRBJ2-1	once	TRBV7-6	-